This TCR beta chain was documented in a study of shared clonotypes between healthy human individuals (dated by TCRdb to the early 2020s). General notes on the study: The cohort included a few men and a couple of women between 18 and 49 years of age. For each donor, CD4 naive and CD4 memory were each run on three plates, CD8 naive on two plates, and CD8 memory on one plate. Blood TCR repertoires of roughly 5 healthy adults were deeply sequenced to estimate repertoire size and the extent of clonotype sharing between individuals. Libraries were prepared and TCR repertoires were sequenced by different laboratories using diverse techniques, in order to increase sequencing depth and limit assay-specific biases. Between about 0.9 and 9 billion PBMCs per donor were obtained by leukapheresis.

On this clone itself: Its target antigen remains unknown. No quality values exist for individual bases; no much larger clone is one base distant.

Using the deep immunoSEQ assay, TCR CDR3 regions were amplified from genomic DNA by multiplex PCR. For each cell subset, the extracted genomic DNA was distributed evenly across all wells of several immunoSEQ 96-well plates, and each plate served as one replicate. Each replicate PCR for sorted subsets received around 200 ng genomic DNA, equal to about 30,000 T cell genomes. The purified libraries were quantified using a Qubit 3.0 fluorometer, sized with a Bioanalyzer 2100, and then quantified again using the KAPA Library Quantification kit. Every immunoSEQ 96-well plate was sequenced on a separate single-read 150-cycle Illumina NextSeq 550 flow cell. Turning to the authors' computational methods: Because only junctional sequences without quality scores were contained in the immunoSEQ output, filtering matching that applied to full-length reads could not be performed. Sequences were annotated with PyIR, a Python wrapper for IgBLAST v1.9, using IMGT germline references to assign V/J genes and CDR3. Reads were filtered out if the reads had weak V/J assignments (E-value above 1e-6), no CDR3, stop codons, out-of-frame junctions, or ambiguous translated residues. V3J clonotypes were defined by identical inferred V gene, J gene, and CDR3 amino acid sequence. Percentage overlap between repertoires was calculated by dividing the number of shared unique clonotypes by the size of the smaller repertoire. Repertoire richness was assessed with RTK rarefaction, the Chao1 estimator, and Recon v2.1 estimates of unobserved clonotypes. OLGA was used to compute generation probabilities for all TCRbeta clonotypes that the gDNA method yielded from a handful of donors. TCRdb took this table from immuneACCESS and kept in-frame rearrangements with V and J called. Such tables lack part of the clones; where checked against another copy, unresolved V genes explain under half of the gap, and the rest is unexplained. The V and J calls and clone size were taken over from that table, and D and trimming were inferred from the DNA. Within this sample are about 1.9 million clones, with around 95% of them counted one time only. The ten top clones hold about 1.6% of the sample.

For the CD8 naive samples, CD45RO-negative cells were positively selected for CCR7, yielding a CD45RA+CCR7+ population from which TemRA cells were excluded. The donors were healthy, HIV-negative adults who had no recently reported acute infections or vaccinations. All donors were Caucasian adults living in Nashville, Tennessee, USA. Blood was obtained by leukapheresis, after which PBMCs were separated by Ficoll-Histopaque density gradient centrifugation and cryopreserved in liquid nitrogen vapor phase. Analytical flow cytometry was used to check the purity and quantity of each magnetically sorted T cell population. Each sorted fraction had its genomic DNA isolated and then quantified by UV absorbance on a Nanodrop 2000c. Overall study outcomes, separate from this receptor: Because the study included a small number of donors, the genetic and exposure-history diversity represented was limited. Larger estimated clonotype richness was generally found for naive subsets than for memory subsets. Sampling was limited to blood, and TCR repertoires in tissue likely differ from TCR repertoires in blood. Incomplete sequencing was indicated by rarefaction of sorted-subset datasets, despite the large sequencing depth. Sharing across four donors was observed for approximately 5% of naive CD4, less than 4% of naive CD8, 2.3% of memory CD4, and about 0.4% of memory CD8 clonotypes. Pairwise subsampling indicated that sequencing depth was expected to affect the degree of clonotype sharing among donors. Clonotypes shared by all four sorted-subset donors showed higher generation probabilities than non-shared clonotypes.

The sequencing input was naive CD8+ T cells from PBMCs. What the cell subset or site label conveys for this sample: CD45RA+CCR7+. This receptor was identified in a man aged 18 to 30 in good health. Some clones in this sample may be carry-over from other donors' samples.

In nucleotide form, the sequence is TGTGCCAGCAGGTCTCAAGCGGGAGGTCAGGCCGAGCAGTACTTC. Its translation reads: CASRSQAGGQAEQYF. Recombination connected TRBV6-5 to TRBJ2-7; 9 bases in between match TRBD2. The CDR3 starts with the cysteine, ends with the phenylalanine, and has 15 residues. The kept DNA is CDR3 alone, 45 bases in frame from the first base. Clipping removes 6 bases from V and 6 bases from J, with 12 as the unmatched junction base count. The germline V gene sets CDR1 to MNHEY and CDR2 to SVGAGI.